One and the same sample provided the 15 T cell receptor beta chains below, sequenced in a study of blood T cell repertoires in COVID-19. Clones were read by immunoSEQ multiplex PCR, and TCRdb kept only the in-frame ones, dropping some. The data hold 120,000 to 150,000 clones, with around four fifths observed a single time. The source material was peripheral blood. The receptors here all came from a woman aged 40 to 49 with active or convalescent COVID-19.

A single count supports this clone. This chain links TRBV6-1 with TRBJ1-2; D might be TRBD1 (5 bases). CDR1 MNHNS and CDR2 SASEGT come from the germline V gene. This CDR3 is 14 amino acids long. Trimming took 0 bases from V and 3 from J, leaving 8 bases between them. CDR3 residues: CASSEAGGDYGYTF. DNA of the CDR3: TGTGCCAGCAGTGAAGCGGGAGGGGACTATGGCTACACCTTC.

The rearrangement joins TRBV11-3 to TRBJ2-5; D perhaps matches TRBD1 (5 bases). The germline V gene has CDR1 SGHNT and CDR2 YENEEA. V lost 5 bases to trimming and J lost 0 bases, with 10 bases between them. This CDR3 is 14 amino acids long. The CDR3 nucleotides are TGTGCCAGCAGCCCGCAGGGTGACCAAGAGACCCAGTACTTC. It is translated as CASSPQGDQETQYF.

This chain connects TRBV19 to TRBJ2-2, with D uncertain. This CDR3 is 15 amino acids long. V was shortened by 6 bases and J by 1 base, with 12 bases between the two germline ends. Germline V CDR1 and CDR2: LNHDA, SQIVND (reference sequence). CDR3 amino acids: CASSPSWQNTGELFF. CDR3 sequence (DNA): TGTGCCAGTAGCCCTTCTTGGCAGAACACCGGGGAGCTGTTTTTT.

The V call is TRBV5-1, the J call TRBJ1-6, with a tentative D call TRBD1 (5 bases). The CDR3 length is 17 residues. Germline CDR1 SGHRS, CDR2 YFSETQ. Deletions cut 2 bases from V and 1 base from J, with 13 bases between. The CDR3 sequence is CASSFGFQGSYNSPLHF. The CDR3 nucleotides read TGCGCCAGCAGCTTCGGGTTCCAGGGATCCTATAATTCACCCCTCCACTTT.

The chain links TRBV4-3 to TRBJ2-2; D might be TRBD1 (6 bases). V shed 0 bases and J shed 2 bases, with 7 bases lying between them. Germline V gene sequence: CDR1 LGHNA, CDR2 YSLEER. The CDR3 loop spans 15 amino acids. The CDR3 nucleotides are TGCGCCAGCAGCCAAGAGACAGGAAACACCGGGGAGCTGTTTTTT. This sequence encodes CASSQETGNTGELFF.

V and J are TRBV3-1 (or the pseudogene TRBV3-2) and TRBJ2-2; 13 bases match TRBD2. The CDR3 spans 17 residues. Germline CDR1 and CDR2: LGHDT and YNNKEL (reference sequence). J gave up 6 bases and V 0 bases, and 4 bases lay outside the gene matches. The CDR3 coding sequence is TGTGCCAGCAGCCAAGACTTACTAGCGGGGGGGGCCGGGGAGCTGTTTTTT. Translated, it gives CASSQDLLAGGAGELFF.

The V and J genes are TRBV28 and TRBJ1-4, with TRBD1 as a possible D gene (6 bases). The CDR3 totals 14 residues. With 4 bases removed from V and 9 bases from J, the gap between germline ends came to 15 bases. From germline, CDR1 is MDHEN and CDR2 SYDVKM. In nucleotides, the CDR3 is TGTGCCAGCAGTTCCAGTCACAGGGTTCAAAAACTGTTTTTT. Translation gives CASSSSHRVQKLFF.

This clone was seen just once. The genes are TRBV5-1 and TRBJ1-1, with 7 bases that match TRBD1. The junction had 4 bases not matched to a gene; V was cut back by 2 bases and J by 0 bases. The germline gives CDR1 SGHRS, CDR2 YFSETQ. The CDR3 runs 15 residues. The CDR3 sequence: CASSFDRDLNTEAFF. The CDR3 DNA follows: TGCGCCAGCAGCTTCGACAGGGACCTGAACACTGAAGCTTTCTTT.

This sequence joins TRBV7-2 and TRBJ1-2, with D perhaps TRBD1 (6 bases). Germline loops: CDR1 SGHTA, CDR2 FQGNSA. Trimming removed 7 bases from V and 5 bases from J, with 17 bases in between. This CDR3 region has 14 residues. The CDR3: CASTWQGQLYGYTF. DNA of the CDR3: TGTGCCAGCACCTGGCAGGGGCAGCTGTATGGCTACACCTTC.

The chain recombines TRBV24-1 with TRBJ1-5, with D maybe TRBD1 (5 bases). Looked up from germline, CDR1 is KGHDR and CDR2 is SFDVKD. V gave up 4 bases and J gave up 4 bases, with 10 bases separating them. This CDR3 has 14 amino acids. Written as DNA, the CDR3 is TGTGCCACCAGTGAAGGGGTTGGAAATCAGCCCCAGCATTTT. As protein: CATSEGVGNQPQHF.

J is TRBJ2-2 and V is TRBV6-4; TRBD1 might be the D (5 bases). V was shortened by 4 bases and J by 4 bases, with 10 bases between the two germline ends. Per the germline V gene, CDR1 is MRHNA and CDR2 is SNTAGT. This CDR3 region has 14 residues. The CDR3 DNA follows: TGTGCCAGCAGTGGTTGGCAGGGCACCGGGGAGCTGTTTTTT. This encodes CASSGWQGTGELFF.

Notes on this clone: The identical CDR3 is also encoded by other nucleotide sequences in the sample. The rearrangement joins TRBV6-1 to TRBJ1-5; no firm D call. Trimming stripped 2 bases from V and 3 bases from J, with 8 bases between. The CDR3 is 14 residues long. Germline V gene sequence: CDR1 MNHNS, CDR2 SASEGT. CDR3 sequence reads: CASSEWAVNQPQHF. For the CDR3, the DNA is TGTGCCAGCAGTGAATGGGCAGTCAATCAGCCCCAGCATTTT.

V gene TRBV11-2 combines with J gene TRBJ2-7; 7 bases align to TRBD1. The CDR3 sequence is 13 residues long. V lost 6 bases and J lost 2; bases outside the gene matches: 4. Germline loops: CDR1 SGHAT, CDR2 FQNNGV. The CDR3 DNA is TGTGCCAGCAGGCGACAGGGCCCCTACGAGCAGTACTTC. It translates to CASRRQGPYEQYF.

This chain uses TRBV15 with TRBJ2-3, with 7 bases matching TRBD1. The CDR3 loop spans 17 amino acids. Unmatched junction bases numbered 8, after V lost 0 bases and J lost 2 bases. From germline, CDR1 is LNHNV and CDR2 YYDKDF (reference sequence). The CDR3 nucleotides read TGTGCCACCAGCAGAGAAAGGGGAAGGGGGCCCACAGATACGCAGTATTTT. It translates to CATSRERGRGPTDTQYF.

CDR3 DNA: TGTGCCAGTAGTATAGACCGTCGGGATACGCAGTATTTT. Protein product: CASSIDRRDTQYF. The chain recombines TRBV19 with TRBJ2-3; D uncertain. Germline V gene sequence: CDR1 LNHDA, CDR2 SQIVND (reference sequence). This CDR3 region has 13 residues. V shed 0 bases and J shed 6 bases, with 7 bases lying between them.